At least ten counts were recorded for the clone carrying this TCR beta chain. This entry belongs to a study of T-cell reconstitution after alpha-beta-depleted transplantation in children. Unique molecular identifiers were built into the TCRbeta library. TCRdb reanalysed the PCR reads using MiXCR and keeps one entry per CDR3 protein. This repertoire shows 200,000 to 250,000 distinct CDR3 sequences, about a tenth found once; its top ten account for 28%. Trimming stripped 6 bases from V and 4 bases from J, with 16 bases between. Germline-derived CDR1 and CDR2 are DFQATT and SNEGSKA (reference sequence). The CDR3 contains 15 residues.

The source material was PBMCs, sampled before TCRalphabeta/CD19-depleted stem cell transplant. The TCR sequence derives from a child younger than two with acute myeloid leukemia, due to receive a stem cell transplant. The chain links TRBV20-1 to TRBJ1-6, with D possibly TRBD1 on 5 matching bases. The CDR3 reads CSAELGDSYNSPLHF. For the CDR3, the DNA is TGCAGTGCCGAGTTGGGGGATTCTTATAATTCACCCCTCCACTTT.